Given below is one TCR beta chain in context. What it recognizes is unknown. Extraction and reverse transcription of RNA yielded cDNA as the sequencing template. Clones were sequenced by immunoSEQ multiplex PCR, and TCRdb holds only the in-frame ones, with some missing. The sample has approximately 300,000 clones, roughly 64% seen once; the top ten hold under 2%. The data derive from a study of CD8+ T cells in alopecia areata. General study findings and limits: Alopecia totalis/universalis scalp especially showed more expanded CD8+ clones than normal scalp. In scalp and blood during tofacitinib, many expanded lesional clones persisted.

Treatment here: oral pan-JAK inhibitor, 5-10 mg twice daily. This CDR3 region has 15 residues. Trimming cost V 2 bases and J 3 bases; bases outside gene matches: 5. Germline CDR1 reads SGDLS; CDR2 reads YYNGEE. This specimen was CD4+ T cells sorted from blood, taken at week 24, from a patient treated with tofacitinib. This sequence was found in a human donor with alopecia areata. V usage is TRBV9 and J usage is TRBJ2-7; TRBD1 matches 10 bases. Here the CDR3 DNA reads TGTGCCAGCAGCGTTACAGGACAGGGGGGCTACGAGCAGTACTTC. This encodes CASSVTGQGGYEQYF.